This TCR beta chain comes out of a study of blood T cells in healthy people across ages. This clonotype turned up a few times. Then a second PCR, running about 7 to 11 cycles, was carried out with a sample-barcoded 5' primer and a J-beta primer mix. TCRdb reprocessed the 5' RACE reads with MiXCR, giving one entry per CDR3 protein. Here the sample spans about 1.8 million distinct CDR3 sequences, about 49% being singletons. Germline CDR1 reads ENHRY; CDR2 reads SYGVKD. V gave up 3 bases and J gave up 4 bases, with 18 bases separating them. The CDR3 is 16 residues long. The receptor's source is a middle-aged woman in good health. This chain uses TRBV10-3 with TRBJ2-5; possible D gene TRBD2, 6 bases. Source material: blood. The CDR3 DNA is TGTGCCATCAGTGATCCCGGGACTTCCGGAGGAGAGACCCAGTACTTC. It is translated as CAISDPGTSGGETQYF.